The 20 T cell receptor beta chains reported below all come from one sample, sequenced in a study of T cells in Graves' hyperthyroidism and ophthalmopathy. Amplified TCR beta CDR3 regions came from RNA transcripts. HTBI primers were the set used in a first-round RT-PCR of the TCR CDR3. Using its own MiXCR run on the multiplex PCR reads, TCRdb lists one record per CDR3 protein. This table holds approximately 740,000 distinct CDR3 sequences, about 14% found once. Sequenced sample: blood. All receptors come from a woman under 30 with Graves' hyperthyroidism.

About this clonotype itself: A single base separates this from a much larger clone, so it may be a read error. The V gene is TRBV2, the J gene TRBJ2-1, with TRBD1 matching over 11 bases. Germline V gives CDR1 SNHLY, CDR2 FYNNEI. CDR3 length: 15 residues. J gave up 10 bases and V 6 bases, and 11 bases lay outside the gene matches. The CDR3 DNA sequence: TGTGCCAGCAGAAGCCGGGACAGGGGGGTCAACGAGCAGTTCTTC. Residues: CASRSRDRGVNEQFF.

The gene calls are TRBV5-1 and TRBJ2-2; TRBD2 might be the D (5 bases). CDR1 is SGHRS and CDR2 is YFSETQ in the germline V gene. V shed 0 bases and J shed 5 bases, with 11 bases lying between them. The length of the CDR3 is 15 residues. The DNA of the CDR3 is TGCGCCAGCAGCTTGGTGATCACGGGGACCGGGGAGCTGTTTTTT. Protein sequence: CASSLVITGTGELFF.

This clonotype came up a few times. The chain employs TRBV29-1 and TRBJ1-5; 7 bases are a match to TRBD1. V dropped 4 bases and J dropped 0; count of bases not matched to a gene: 3. This CDR3 comprises 14 residues. Germline values: CDR1 SQVTM, CDR2 ANQGSEA. The CDR3 DNA reads as TGCAGCGTTGTTGGGACAGATAGCAATCAGCCCCAGCATTTT. Amino acids: CSVVGTDSNQPQHF.

CDR3 sequence (DNA): TGCAGCGCTCCTTCCCGCGGAGGGGAGCAAGAGACCCAGTACTTC. Its protein product is CSAPSRGGEQETQYF. V usage is TRBV29-1 and J usage is TRBJ2-5; TRBD2 might be the D (6 bases). The CDR3 runs to 15 residues. V lost 7 bases and J lost 2, with 20 bases in between. Germline loops: CDR1 SQVTM, CDR2 ANQGSEA.

In this sample, this clonotype turned up many times. This sequence joins TRBV11-2 and TRBJ1-6; weak D call: TRBD1 (6 bases). Trimming pared 1 base from V and 10 bases from J, leaving 17 bases between. The CDR3 extends over 16 amino acids. The V gene's germline CDR1 is SGHAT and CDR2 FQNNGV. The CDR3, as DNA: TGTGCCAGCAGCTTAGTAGGGGGAACAGGGAACTCACCCCTCCACTTT. Translating it yields CASSLVGGTGNSPLHF.

This clonotype showed up many times. The V call is TRBV20-1, the J call TRBJ2-1; 7 bases agree with TRBD1. CDR1 DFQATT and CDR2 SNEGSKA come from the germline V gene (reference sequence). The V segment lost 1 base and the J segment 6 bases; nucleotides outside the gene matches: 9. The CDR3 contains 15 residues. The CDR3 bases are TGCAGTGCTAGAGTCGACAGGGAAAGGGGCAATGAGCAGTTCTTC. As protein: CSARVDRERGNEQFF.

This chain links TRBV30 with TRBJ2-7; 10 positions match TRBD2. The CDR3 length is 17 residues. Per the germline V gene, CDR1 is GTSNPN and CDR2 is SVGIG (reference sequence). After removal of 0 bases from V and 3 bases from J, the junction contained 11 bases not matched to a gene. The CDR3 protein is CAWSVPARLAGHYEQYF. The CDR3 DNA follows: TGTGCCTGGAGTGTACCAGCCCGACTAGCGGGCCACTACGAGCAGTACTTC.

This clonotype was counted ten times or more. The chain couples TRBV29-1 to TRBJ2-7; 8 nucleotides line up with TRBD1. V shed 6 bases and J 2 bases; nucleotides not matched to a gene: 3. The CDR3 consists of 12 residues. The germline gives CDR1 SQVTM, CDR2 ANQGSEA. The CDR3 DNA sequence: TGCAGCGTCCAGGGGGCAGCCTACGAGCAGTACTTC. It translates to CSVQGAAYEQYF.

This clonotype was observed at least ten times. The rearrangement joins TRBV3-1 to TRBJ1-2; the match to TRBD1 covers 9 bases. The V segment lost 1 base and the J segment 3 bases; nucleotides outside the gene matches: 3. This CDR3 is 15 amino acids long. Germline CDR1 reads LGHDT; CDR2 reads YNNKEL (reference sequence). Written as DNA, the CDR3 is TGTGCCAGCAGCCAAGGAGGGACAGGGTACTATGGCTACACCTTC. Its protein product is CASSQGGTGYYGYTF.

This clonotype was recorded at least ten times. The chain links TRBV7-9 to TRBJ1-2, with no clear D. The germline V and J ends were trimmed by 5 bases and 0 bases, with 16 bases remaining between them. This CDR3 region has 16 residues. The germline gives CDR1 SEHNR, CDR2 FQNEAQ (reference sequence). CDR3 protein: CASSHARDGPNYGYTF. CDR3 coding DNA: TGTGCCAGCAGCCATGCCCGAGACGGACCTAACTATGGCTACACCTTC. Supplemented by reference TRBV7-9 and TRBJ1-2, the full variable domain reads DTGVSQNPRHKITKRGQNVTFRCDPISEHNRLYWYRQTLGQGPEFLTYFQNEAQLEKSRLLSDRFSAERPKGSFSTLEIQRTEQGDSAMYLCASSHARDGPNYGYTFGSGTRLTVV.

This clonotype appeared many times. This rearrangement joins TRBV11-2 to TRBJ1-1; a weak D match, TRBD1 (5 bases). The V end lost 2 bases, the J end lost 6 bases, and 22 bases lay between the germline ends. The CDR3 runs 17 residues. CDR1 and CDR2 from the germline V gene are SGHAT and FQNNGV. DNA for the CDR3: TGTGCCAGCAGCTTATGGGGCGGAGGATACTTTAAGGCTGAAGCTTTCTTT. Its protein product is CASSLWGGGYFKAEAFF.

This clonotype was observed at least ten times. The genes are TRBV18 and TRBJ2-1, with a possible D match to TRBD2 (6 bases). CDR1 and CDR2 from the germline V gene are KGHSH and LQKENI. V lost 2 bases, J lost 5 bases, and 13 bases lay in between. The CDR3 length is 15 residues. The CDR3 region is CASSPKAGTHNEQFF. As DNA, the CDR3 is TGTGCCAGCTCACCAAAGGCGGGAACCCACAATGAGCAGTTCTTC.

This clonotype was counted many times. This sequence joins TRBV11-2 and TRBJ2-7, with a tentative D call TRBD2 (5 bases). Germline CDR1 is SGHAT and CDR2 is FQNNGV. V lost 5 bases to trimming and J lost 7 bases, with 18 bases between them. The CDR3 extends over 14 amino acids. This CDR3 is CASSPVVREGEQYF. The CDR3, as DNA: TGTGCCAGCAGCCCAGTAGTTCGCGAGGGAGAGCAGTACTTC.

This clonotype was counted between two and nine times. The V gene is TRBV2, the J gene TRBJ2-5; D remains unclear. Germline CDR1 reads SNHLY; CDR2 reads FYNNEI. V was shortened by 4 bases and J by 6 bases, with 9 bases between the two germline ends. The length of the CDR3 is 12 residues. Here the CDR3 reads CASSARTQTQYF. In DNA form, the CDR3 reads TGTGCCAGCAGTGCCCGGACGCAGACCCAGTACTTC. The whole variable domain, filled in from reference TRBV2 and TRBJ2-5, reads EPEVTQTPSHQVTQMGQEVILRCVPISNHLYFYWYRQILGQKVEFLVSFYNNEISEKSEIFDDQFSVERPDGSNFTLKIRSTKLEDSAMYFCASSARTQTQYFGPGTRLLVL.

The rearrangement uses TRBV18 and TRBJ2-5; the match to TRBD2 covers 11 bases. The CDR3 is made up of 19 amino acids. Trimming removed 3 bases from V and 1 base from J; junction bases left unmatched: 13. CDR1 and CDR2 from the germline V gene are KGHSH and LQKENI. As DNA, the CDR3 is TGTGCCAGCTCACCGGCGGGACTAGCGGCAACGGGGGCCCAAGAGACCCAGTACTTC. Its protein product is CASSPAGLAATGAQETQYF.

This clonotype was found many times. The V and J genes are TRBV7-2 and TRBJ2-5; tentatively, D is TRBD2 (6 bases). CDR1 SGHTA and CDR2 FQGNSA come from the germline V gene. Trimming pared 2 bases from V and 0 bases from J, leaving 7 bases between. This CDR3 is 14 amino acids long. DNA of the CDR3: TGTGCCAGCAGCTTAACTAGCTACCAAGAGACCCAGTACTTC. It codes for CASSLTSYQETQYF.

The chain is built from TRBV2 and TRBJ1-1; tentative D call: TRBD1 (5 bases). Germline assignment: CDR1 SNHLY and CDR2 FYNNEI. The CDR3 sequence is 16 residues long. Deletions cut 5 bases from V and 1 base from J, with 17 bases between. In DNA form, the CDR3 reads TGTGCCAGCAGTCCCCAGGGTGAATCCCCGAACACTGAAGCTTTCTTT. It codes for CASSPQGESPNTEAFF.

This chain links TRBV19 with TRBJ1-5; D unclear. Per germline, CDR1 LNHDA and CDR2 SQIVND (reference sequence). Trimming shortened V by 1 base and J by 5 bases, and 9 bases separated the two germline ends. The CDR3 consists of 14 residues. The CDR3 sequence: CASSIVGNHQPQHF. CDR3 DNA: TGTGCCAGTAGTATAGTCGGGAACCATCAGCCCCAGCATTTT.

The chain joins TRBV10-3 to TRBJ2-1; no firm D call. This CDR3 region has 12 residues. Trimming took off 4 bases at V and 6 bases at J, with 7 bases between the two ends. Germline V gives CDR1 ENHRY, CDR2 SYGVKD. In nucleotides, the CDR3 is TGTGCCATCAGTGGAGCCGGCAATGAGCAGTTCTTC. Its translation: CAISGAGNEQFF.

The chain carries TRBV27 and TRBJ1-2; TRBD1 agrees at 7 bases. There are 13 residues in the CDR3. From germline, CDR1 is MNHEY and CDR2 SMNVEV (reference sequence). V lost 6 bases and J lost 5; bases outside the gene matches: 6. The CDR3 loop reads CASRDRVAYGYTF. In DNA form, the CDR3 reads TGTGCCAGCAGAGACAGGGTGGCGTATGGCTACACCTTC.